This T cell receptor (beta chain) is from a study of CD8+ T cells in alopecia areata. Study in general: Oral tofacitinib (5 to 10 mg twice daily) was administered to treated patients. General study points: Lesional tissue from the scalp (especially in alopecia totalis/universalis) showed higher clonality than normal scalp.

Treatment given: oral pan-JAK inhibitor, 5-10 mg twice daily. As the sequencing template, cDNA was produced by extracting RNA and reverse transcribing it. Sequencing was performed with immunoSEQ multiplex PCR; in TCRdb, only in-frame clones are kept and a portion is missing. This sample has about 94,000 clones; around three quarters occur once, and the top ten carry roughly 17%. With 5 bases removed from V and 6 bases from J, the gap between germline ends came to 17 bases. The CDR3 consists of 15 residues. Germline assignment: CDR1 SEHNR and CDR2 FQNEAQ (reference sequence). Concerning this clone: Antigen unknown.

The J gene is TRBJ2-1, the V gene TRBV7-9; D is perhaps TRBD1 (6 bases). The TCR was taken from a human donor with alopecia areata. Sequenced here: CD8+ T cells sorted from blood, sampled around week 42, from a patient treated with tofacitinib. CDR3 protein: CASSPKQGVVNEQFF. CDR3 bases: TGTGCCAGCAGCCCAAAACAGGGAGTGGTCAATGAGCAGTTCTTC.